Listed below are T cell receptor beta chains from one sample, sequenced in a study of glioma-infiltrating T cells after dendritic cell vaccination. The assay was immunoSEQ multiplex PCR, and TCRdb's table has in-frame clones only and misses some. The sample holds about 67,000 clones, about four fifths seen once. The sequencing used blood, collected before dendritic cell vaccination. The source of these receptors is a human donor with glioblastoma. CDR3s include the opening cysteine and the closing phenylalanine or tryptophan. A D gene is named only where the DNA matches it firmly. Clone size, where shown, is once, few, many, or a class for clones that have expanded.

CDR3 DNA: TGTGCCAGCAGCCGGTCAGGGGAAGGTCAGCCCCAGCATTTT
CDR3 protein: CASSRSGEGQPQHF
V gene: TRBV7-9
J gene: TRBJ1-5
D gene: .
clone size: .

CDR3 DNA: TGTGCCAGCAGATCGGGACTAGCGGGGGGCAATGAGCAGTTCTTC
CDR3 protein: CASRSGLAGGNEQFF
V gene: TRBV6-5
J gene: TRBJ2-1
D gene: TRBD2
clone size: once

CDR3 DNA: TGCGCCAGCAGTGAGTCCGGGACAGGGAGTTGGATGGGCAATCAGCCCCAGCATTTT
CDR3 protein: CASSESGTGSWMGNQPQHF
V gene: TRBV10-1
J gene: TRBJ1-5
D gene: TRBD1
clone size: .

CDR3 DNA: TGTGCCAGCTCCCTCCAAGGGACAGGGGACTACGAGCAGTACTTC
CDR3 protein: CASSLQGTGDYEQYF
V gene: TRBV18
J gene: TRBJ2-7
D gene: TRBD1
clone size: .

CDR3 DNA: TGTGCCAGCCAGGACAGGGTAATACTCAGGGGCAATCAGCCCCAGCATTTT
CDR3 protein: CASQDRVILRGNQPQHF
V gene: TRBV19
J gene: TRBJ1-5
D gene: TRBD1
clone size: .

CDR3 DNA: TGTGCCAGCAGCCCAAGGAGGCAGGGGGGAACCGGGGAGCTGTTTTTT
CDR3 protein: CASSPRRQGGTGELFF
V gene: TRBV7-3
J gene: TRBJ2-2
D gene: .
clone size: .

CDR3 DNA: TGTGCCAGCAGTTCCGGGACTGATTCCTACAATGAGCAGTTCTTC
CDR3 protein: CASSSGTDSYNEQFF
V gene: TRBV6-5
J gene: TRBJ2-1
D gene: .
clone size: .

CDR3 DNA: TGTGCCAGCAGCTTACAGGGGTCCTATGGCTACACCTTC
CDR3 protein: CASSLQGSYGYTF
V gene: TRBV7-9
J gene: TRBJ1-2
D gene: .
clone size: .

CDR3 DNA: TGTGCCAGCAGTAGTATGACTGGCACAGATACGCAGTATTTT
CDR3 protein: CASSSMTGTDTQYF
V gene: TRBV6-1
J gene: TRBJ2-3
D gene: .
clone size: .

CDR3 DNA: TGTGCCACCGCACTCGAAGCGGGGGCCACCGGCGAGCAGTACTTC
CDR3 protein: CATALEAGATGEQYF
V gene: TRBV6-6
J gene: TRBJ2-7
D gene: TRBD2
clone size: once

CDR3 DNA: TGTGCCAGCAGCTTAAATGGGCAGGGGGTCACCGGGGAGCTGTTTTTT
CDR3 protein: CASSLNGQGVTGELFF
V gene: TRBV7-3
J gene: TRBJ2-2
D gene: TRBD1
clone size: .

CDR3 DNA: TGTGCCAGTAGTATAAAAGGACTAGCGGGGACCAGCTCCTACAATGAGCAGTTCTTC
CDR3 protein: CASSIKGLAGTSSYNEQFF
V gene: TRBV19
J gene: TRBJ2-1
D gene: TRBD2
clone size: .

CDR3 DNA: TGTGCCAGCAGCCCTGGGGCAGGGGTTCATAATTCACCCCTCCACTTT
CDR3 protein: CASSPGAGVHNSPLHF
V gene: TRBV11-3
J gene: TRBJ1-6
D gene: .
clone size: .

CDR3 DNA: TGTGCCAGCAGCCGCGGGAACCCTAGCTCCTACGAGCAGTACTTC
CDR3 protein: CASSRGNPSSYEQYF
V gene: TRBV6-5
J gene: TRBJ2-7
D gene: .
clone size: once

CDR3 DNA: TGCGCCAGCAGCCAAGTTCCAGGGGGCGTCGCCGGGGAGCTGTTTTTT
CDR3 protein: CASSQVPGGVAGELFF
V gene: TRBV4-1
J gene: TRBJ2-2
D gene: TRBD1
clone size: .

CDR3 DNA: TGTGCCAGCAGTTACTCGACACCCAGGGTAGAGACCCAGTACTTC
CDR3 protein: CASSYSTPRVETQYF
V gene: TRBV6-5
J gene: TRBJ2-5
D gene: .
clone size: once

CDR3 DNA: TGTGCCAGCAGCTTAACCGCTAGCGGGGGACAAGTTAATGAGCAGTTCTTC
CDR3 protein: CASSLTASGGQVNEQFF
V gene: TRBV7-8
J gene: TRBJ2-1
D gene: TRBD2
clone size: .

CDR3 DNA: TGTGCCAGCAGCCACGGAGGGGACCTTAATGAAAAACTGTTTTTT
CDR3 protein: CASSHGGDLNEKLFF
V gene: TRBV5-4
J gene: TRBJ1-4
D gene: .
clone size: .

CDR3 DNA: TGTGCCAGTAGTACTCATTCGGGGGTTACTGAAGCTTTCTTT
CDR3 protein: CASSTHSGVTEAFF
V gene: TRBV19
J gene: TRBJ1-1
D gene: .
clone size: .

CDR3 DNA: TGTGCCTGGAGCTTAGGGAGGGACCAGGCAGCTTTCTTT
CDR3 protein: CAWSLGRDQAAFF
V gene: TRBV30
J gene: TRBJ1-1
D gene: .
clone size: few

CDR3 DNA: TGTGCCAGCAGCTTAGAACAAGGGGGACGGTACGAGCAGTACTTC
CDR3 protein: CASSLEQGGRYEQYF
V gene: TRBV11-1
J gene: TRBJ2-7
D gene: .
clone size: .

CDR3 DNA: TGTGCCAGCAGCGGCCGGGACAGGGTAACCGAGCAGTACTTC
CDR3 protein: CASSGRDRVTEQYF
V gene: TRBV5-5
J gene: TRBJ2-7
D gene: TRBD1
clone size: .

CDR3 DNA: TGTGCCAGTACCTTAGCGGGGGCGCCGAACACCGGGGAGCTGTTTTTT
CDR3 protein: CASTLAGAPNTGELFF
V gene: TRBV19
J gene: TRBJ2-2
D gene: TRBD2
clone size: once

CDR3 DNA: TGTGCCAGCAGGAGGACAACGAACACTGAAGCTTTCTTT
CDR3 protein: CASRRTTNTEAFF
V gene: TRBV6-5
J gene: TRBJ1-1
D gene: .
clone size: .

CDR3 DNA: TGTGCCAGCAGTCGGACAGGAGACTACGAGCAGTACTTC
CDR3 protein: CASSRTGDYEQYF
V gene: TRBV6-6
J gene: TRBJ2-7
D gene: TRBD1
clone size: few

CDR3 DNA: TGTGCCATCAGTGAGGGCCAACCCAATCAGCCCCAGCATTTT
CDR3 protein: CAISEGQPNQPQHF
V gene: TRBV10-3
J gene: TRBJ1-5
D gene: .
clone size: .

CDR3 DNA: TGTGCCAGCAGGGCAGACCAAGAGACCCAGTACTTC
CDR3 protein: CASRADQETQYF
V gene: TRBV25-1
J gene: TRBJ2-5
D gene: .
clone size: .

CDR3 DNA: TGTGCCAGCAGTGGGGGCGCTGGGGCCAACGTCCTGACTTTC
CDR3 protein: CASSGGAGANVLTF
V gene: TRBV6-4
J gene: TRBJ2-6
D gene: .
clone size: few

CDR3 DNA: TGTGCCAGCAGCGGGCGGGGACAGGGATACACTGAAGCTTTCTTT
CDR3 protein: CASSGRGQGYTEAFF
V gene: TRBV5-6
J gene: TRBJ1-1
D gene: TRBD1
clone size: once

CDR3 DNA: TGCGCCAGCAGCCAAGACAGGGGGTTGAACACTGAAGCTTTCTTT
CDR3 protein: CASSQDRGLNTEAFF
V gene: TRBV4-1
J gene: TRBJ1-1
D gene: TRBD1
clone size: .

CDR3 DNA: TGTGCCAGCAGCTCCGACAGCTACTATGGCTACACCTTC
CDR3 protein: CASSSDSYYGYTF
V gene: TRBV5-4
J gene: TRBJ1-2
D gene: .
clone size: .

CDR3 DNA: TGTGCCAGCAGCTTGACAGGGGAAGAAGACGAGCAGTACTTC
CDR3 protein: CASSLTGEEDEQYF
V gene: TRBV7-3
J gene: TRBJ2-7
D gene: TRBD1
clone size: .

CDR3 DNA: TGTGCCAGCACCTTGACAGGGGTAGGCCAGCCCCAGCATTTT
CDR3 protein: CASTLTGVGQPQHF
V gene: TRBV2
J gene: TRBJ1-5
D gene: TRBD1
clone size: .

CDR3 DNA: TGTGCCAGCAGCATTTCCGGGACAGGCAATCAGCCCCAGCATTTT
CDR3 protein: CASSISGTGNQPQHF
V gene: TRBV11-1
J gene: TRBJ1-5
D gene: TRBD1
clone size: .

CDR3 DNA: TGTGCCAGCAGTGGGGGGGTGGGCACTGAAGCTTTCTTT
CDR3 protein: CASSGGVGTEAFF
V gene: TRBV25-1
J gene: TRBJ1-1
D gene: .
clone size: .

CDR3 DNA: TGTGCCAGTAGTCCCGGTGGAGGGAGGCCCCAGCATTTT
CDR3 protein: CASSPGGGRPQHF
V gene: TRBV19
J gene: TRBJ1-5
D gene: .
clone size: once

CDR3 DNA: TGCGCCAGCAGCTTGTTCGGTAAGAACAATGAGCAGTTCTTC
CDR3 protein: CASSLFGKNNEQFF
V gene: TRBV5-1
J gene: TRBJ2-1
D gene: .
clone size: .

CDR3 DNA: TGTGCCTGGAGACCCGTGCAGGGGGCTAGCGAGCAGTACTTC
CDR3 protein: CAWRPVQGASEQYF
V gene: TRBV30
J gene: TRBJ2-7
D gene: TRBD1
clone size: .

CDR3 DNA: TGTGCCAGCAGTGACACAGGGATGGGGTATGGCTACACCTTC
CDR3 protein: CASSDTGMGYGYTF
V gene: TRBV25-1
J gene: TRBJ1-2
D gene: .
clone size: .

CDR3 DNA: TGTGCCAGCAGTGGGGGGGAGGCGGAATTACCCCTCCACTTT
CDR3 protein: CASSGGEAELPLHF
V gene: TRBV6-4
J gene: TRBJ1-6
D gene: .
clone size: few

CDR3 DNA: TGTGCCATCAGTGACGACAGGGAAGAGACCCAGTACTTC
CDR3 protein: CAISDDREETQYF
V gene: TRBV10-3
J gene: TRBJ2-5
D gene: TRBD1
clone size: few

CDR3 DNA: TGTGCCAGCAGCTCGCGAGACAGCGAGTACTTC
CDR3 protein: CASSSRDSEYF
V gene: TRBV5-6
J gene: TRBJ2-7
D gene: .
clone size: few

CDR3 DNA: TGTGCCAGCGGCAGAGAACAGGGGATAGATACGCAGTATTTT
CDR3 protein: CASGREQGIDTQYF
V gene: TRBV6-1
J gene: TRBJ2-3
D gene: TRBD1
clone size: .

CDR3 DNA: TGTGCCAGCAGACCACAGGGGTTCGGGGCCAACGTCCTGACTTTC
CDR3 protein: CASRPQGFGANVLTF
V gene: TRBV11-1
J gene: TRBJ2-6
D gene: TRBD1
clone size: .

CDR3 DNA: TGTGCCAGCAGCCTGGGCCCGGTTTTGTACGAGCAGTACTTC
CDR3 protein: CASSLGPVLYEQYF
V gene: TRBV13
J gene: TRBJ2-7
D gene: .
clone size: .

CDR3 DNA: TGTGCCAGTAGTATTGGACAGGTTTGGAATGAGCAGTTCTTC
CDR3 protein: CASSIGQVWNEQFF
V gene: TRBV19
J gene: TRBJ2-1
D gene: TRBD1
clone size: .

CDR3 DNA: TGTGCCTGGAGTGCGATGGGGGACCGGGACAGGGGATACGAGCAGTACTTC
CDR3 protein: CAWSAMGDRDRGYEQYF
V gene: TRBV30
J gene: TRBJ2-7
D gene: TRBD1
clone size: .

CDR3 DNA: TGTGCCAGCAGCGGCCTCACTCAGGGCGGCTACACCTTC
CDR3 protein: CASSGLTQGGYTF
V gene: TRBV9
J gene: TRBJ1-2
D gene: .
clone size: .

CDR3 DNA: TGCGCCAGCAGCCCGTGGACAGGGTCGGCCGGGGAGCTGTTTTTT
CDR3 protein: CASSPWTGSAGELFF
V gene: TRBV5-1
J gene: TRBJ2-2
D gene: TRBD1
clone size: .

CDR3 DNA: TGTGCCAGCAGTTCCCTCGGGGAAGAGGGAAACACCATATATTTT
CDR3 protein: CASSSLGEEGNTIYF
V gene: TRBV6-5
J gene: TRBJ1-3
D gene: .
clone size: .

CDR3 DNA: TGTGCCAGCAGTGAAAAACTCGGCACCGGGGAGCTGTTTTTT
CDR3 protein: CASSEKLGTGELFF
V gene: TRBV6-1
J gene: TRBJ2-2
D gene: .
clone size: once

CDR3 DNA: TGCGCCAGCAGCGGGGGGACAGGTGGTTGGGAGACCCAGTACTTC
CDR3 protein: CASSGGTGGWETQYF
V gene: TRBV5-1
J gene: TRBJ2-5
D gene: TRBD1
clone size: .

CDR3 DNA: TGTGCCAGCAGTTTTAGCAGGGGGGACACCGGGGAGCTGTTTTTT
CDR3 protein: CASSFSRGDTGELFF
V gene: TRBV27
J gene: TRBJ2-2
D gene: .
clone size: .

CDR3 DNA: TGCAGCGTGGAGCGGACAGGCCACTACGAGCAGTACTTC
CDR3 protein: CSVERTGHYEQYF
V gene: TRBV29-1
J gene: TRBJ2-7
D gene: TRBD1
clone size: .

CDR3 DNA: TGTGCCATCAGTGGGGGCTACCGACTGCAGAACTATGGCTACACCTTC
CDR3 protein: CAISGGYRLQNYGYTF
V gene: TRBV10-3
J gene: TRBJ1-2
D gene: .
clone size: .

CDR3 DNA: TGTGCCAGCAGTTTGGCTGGGGCGGGGAAGACTGAAGCTTTCTTT
CDR3 protein: CASSLAGAGKTEAFF
V gene: TRBV28
J gene: TRBJ1-1
D gene: .
clone size: .

CDR3 DNA: TGTGCCAGCAGCCAAGACAGGGACTACGAGCAGTACTTC
CDR3 protein: CASSQDRDYEQYF
V gene: TRBV4-2
J gene: TRBJ2-7
D gene: .
clone size: .